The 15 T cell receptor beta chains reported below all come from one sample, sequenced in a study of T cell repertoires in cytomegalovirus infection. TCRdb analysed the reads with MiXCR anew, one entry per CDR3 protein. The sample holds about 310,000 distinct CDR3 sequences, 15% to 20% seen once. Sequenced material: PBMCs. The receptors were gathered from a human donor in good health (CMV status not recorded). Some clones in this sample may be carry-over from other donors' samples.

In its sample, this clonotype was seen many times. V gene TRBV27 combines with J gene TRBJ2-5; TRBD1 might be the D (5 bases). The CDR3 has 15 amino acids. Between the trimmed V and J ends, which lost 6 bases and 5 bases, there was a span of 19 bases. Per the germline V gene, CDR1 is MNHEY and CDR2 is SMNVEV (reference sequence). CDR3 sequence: CASRRATGSGETQYF. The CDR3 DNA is TGTGCCAGCAGGCGCGCAACAGGCTCGGGTGAGACCCAGTACTTC.

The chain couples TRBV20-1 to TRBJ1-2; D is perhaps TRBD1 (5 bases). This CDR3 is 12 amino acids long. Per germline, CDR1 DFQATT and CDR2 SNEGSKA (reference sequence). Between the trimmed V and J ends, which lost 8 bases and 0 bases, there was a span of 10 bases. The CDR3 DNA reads TGCAGTACCGGGACCGCTAACTATGGCTACACCTTC. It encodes CSTGTANYGYTF.

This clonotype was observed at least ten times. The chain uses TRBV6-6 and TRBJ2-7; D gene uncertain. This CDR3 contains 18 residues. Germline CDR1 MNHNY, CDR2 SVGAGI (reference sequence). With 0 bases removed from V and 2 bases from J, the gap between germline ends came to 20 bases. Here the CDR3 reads CASSYSIIRQAKTYEQYF. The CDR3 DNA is TGTGCCAGCAGTTACTCGATCATAAGGCAGGCAAAAACCTACGAGCAGTACTTC.

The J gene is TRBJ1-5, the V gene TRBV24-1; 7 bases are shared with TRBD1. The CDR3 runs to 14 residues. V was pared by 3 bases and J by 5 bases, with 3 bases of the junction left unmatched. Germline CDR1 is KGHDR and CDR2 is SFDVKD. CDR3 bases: TGTGCCACCAGTGATCGGCAGGGGGATCAGCCCCAGCATTTT. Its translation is CATSDRQGDQPQHF.

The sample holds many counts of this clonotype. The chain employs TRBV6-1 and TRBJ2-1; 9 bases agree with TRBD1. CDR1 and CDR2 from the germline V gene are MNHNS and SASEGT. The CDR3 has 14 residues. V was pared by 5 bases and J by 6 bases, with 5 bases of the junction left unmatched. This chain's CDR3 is CASSPWTGANEQFF. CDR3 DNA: TGTGCCAGCAGTCCATGGACAGGGGCCAATGAGCAGTTCTTC.

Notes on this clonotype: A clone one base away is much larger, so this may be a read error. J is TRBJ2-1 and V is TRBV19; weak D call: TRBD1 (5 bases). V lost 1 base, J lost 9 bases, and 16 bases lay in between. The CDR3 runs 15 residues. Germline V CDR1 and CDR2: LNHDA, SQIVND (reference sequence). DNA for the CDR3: TGTGCCAGTAGTATAGGACAGAGCCTTGTGTGTGAGCAGTTCTTC. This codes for CASSIGQSLVCEQFF.

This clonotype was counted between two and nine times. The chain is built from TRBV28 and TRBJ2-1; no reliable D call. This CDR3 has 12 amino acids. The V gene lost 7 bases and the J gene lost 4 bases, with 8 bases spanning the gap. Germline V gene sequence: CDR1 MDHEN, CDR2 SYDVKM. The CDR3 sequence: CASTPSYNEQFF. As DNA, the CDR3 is TGTGCCAGCACCCCCTCTTACAATGAGCAGTTCTTC. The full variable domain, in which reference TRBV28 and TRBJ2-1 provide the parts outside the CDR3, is DVKVTQSSRYLVKRTGEKVFLECVQDMDHENMFWYRQDPGLGLRLIYFSYDVKMKEKGDIPEGYSVSREKKERFSLILESASTNQTSMYLCASTPSYNEQFFGPGTRLTVL.

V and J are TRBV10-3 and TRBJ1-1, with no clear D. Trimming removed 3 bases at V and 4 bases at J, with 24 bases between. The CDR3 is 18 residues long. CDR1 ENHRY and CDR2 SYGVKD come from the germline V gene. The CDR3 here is CAISDSPPGGAYSTEAFF. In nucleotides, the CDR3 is TGTGCCATCAGTGACTCCCCCCCGGGCGGTGCTTATTCCACTGAAGCTTTCTTT.

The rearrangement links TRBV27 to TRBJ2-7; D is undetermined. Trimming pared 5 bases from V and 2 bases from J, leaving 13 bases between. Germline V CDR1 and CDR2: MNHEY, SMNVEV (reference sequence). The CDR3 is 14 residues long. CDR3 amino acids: CASSARAATYEQYF. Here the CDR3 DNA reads TGTGCCAGCAGTGCCCGGGCCGCTACCTACGAGCAGTACTTC.

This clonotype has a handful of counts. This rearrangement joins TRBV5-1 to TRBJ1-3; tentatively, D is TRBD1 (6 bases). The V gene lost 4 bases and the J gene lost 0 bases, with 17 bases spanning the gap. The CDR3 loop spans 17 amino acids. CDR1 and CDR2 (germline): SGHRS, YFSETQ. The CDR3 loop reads CASSEIGGLSSGNTIYF. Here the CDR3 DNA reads TGCGCCAGCAGCGAAATAGGGGGACTGAGCTCTGGAAACACCATATATTTT.

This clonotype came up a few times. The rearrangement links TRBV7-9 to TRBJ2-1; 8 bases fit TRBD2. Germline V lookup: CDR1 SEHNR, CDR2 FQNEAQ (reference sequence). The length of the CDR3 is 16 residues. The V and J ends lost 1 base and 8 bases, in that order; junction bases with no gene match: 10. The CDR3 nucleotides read TGTGCCAGCAGCTTAGTTGGCGGGGGGCCCCTCGATGAGCAGTTCTTC. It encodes CASSLVGGGPLDEQFF.

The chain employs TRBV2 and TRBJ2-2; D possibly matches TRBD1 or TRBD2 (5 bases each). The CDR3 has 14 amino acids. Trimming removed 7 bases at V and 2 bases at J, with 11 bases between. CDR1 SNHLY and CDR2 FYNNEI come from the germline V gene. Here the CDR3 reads CASNRDGNTGELFF. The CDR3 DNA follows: TGTGCCAGCAACCGGGACGGTAACACCGGGGAGCTGTTTTTT.

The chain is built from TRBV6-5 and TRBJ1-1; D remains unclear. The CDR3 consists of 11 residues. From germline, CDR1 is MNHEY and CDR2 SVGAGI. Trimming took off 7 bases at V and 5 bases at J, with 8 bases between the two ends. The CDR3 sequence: CASIGITEAFF. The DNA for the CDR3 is TGTGCCAGCATCGGTATAACTGAAGCTTTCTTT.

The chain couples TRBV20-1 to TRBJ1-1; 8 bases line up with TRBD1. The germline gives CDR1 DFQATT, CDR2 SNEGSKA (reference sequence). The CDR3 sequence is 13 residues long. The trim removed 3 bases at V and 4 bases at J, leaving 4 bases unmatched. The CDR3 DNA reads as TGCAGTGCTAGCTCAGACAGGGGCACTGAAGCTTTCTTT. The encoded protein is CSASSDRGTEAFF.

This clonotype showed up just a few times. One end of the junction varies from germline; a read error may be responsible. The CDR3 sequence is CAITNSPGGDQNQDF. DNA of the CDR3: TGTGCCATCACCAATTCTCCGGGTGGTGACCAGAATCAAGACTTC. The gene calls are TRBV10-3 and TRBJ2-7; D is undetermined. CDR3 length: 15 residues. Germline V gene sequence: CDR1 ENHRY, CDR2 SYGVKD.